The T cell receptor (beta chain) described here comes from a study of blood T cell repertoires in COVID-19. Turning to the study itself: Acute and convalescent COVID-19 samples came from the United States, Italy and Spain. Nucleic acid was either cDNA or gDNA, and it came from T cells, B-cell-depleted T cells, or PBMCs.

As originally analysed: Reference gene primer amplification yielded estimated nucleated cell counts. TCRdb's table, derived via immunoSEQ multiplex PCR, lists solely in-frame clones and lacks some. V and J calls and clone size are those listed in that table; D and trimming were worked out from the DNA. The table records 90,000 to 140,000 clones, roughly 80% of them present only once. The V gene lost 9 bases and the J gene lost 0 bases, with 9 bases spanning the gap. This CDR3 is 13 amino acids long. Germline V gene lookup returns CDR1 SNHLY and CDR2 FYNNEI. As regards this clone: The sample holds other DNA sequences that translate to the same CDR3.

The chain is built from TRBV2 and TRBJ2-1, with D possibly matching TRBD1 (6 bases). This receptor was obtained from an elderly woman with acute or convalescent COVID-19. Material: peripheral blood. The CDR3 DNA is TGTGCCAGAGGGGGTAGCTCCTACAATGAGCAGTTCTTC. Translating it yields CARGGSSYNEQFF.